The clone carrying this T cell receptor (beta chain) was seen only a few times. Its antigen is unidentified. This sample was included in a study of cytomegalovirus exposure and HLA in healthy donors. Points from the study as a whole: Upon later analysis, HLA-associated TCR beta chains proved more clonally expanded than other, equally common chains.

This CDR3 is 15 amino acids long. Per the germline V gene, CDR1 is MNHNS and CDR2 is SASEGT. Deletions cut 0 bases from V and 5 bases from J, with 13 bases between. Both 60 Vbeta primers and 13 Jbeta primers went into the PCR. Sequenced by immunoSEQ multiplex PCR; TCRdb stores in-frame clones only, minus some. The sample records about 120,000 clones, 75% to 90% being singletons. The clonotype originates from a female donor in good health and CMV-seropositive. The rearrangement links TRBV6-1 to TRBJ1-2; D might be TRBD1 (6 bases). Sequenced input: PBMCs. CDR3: CASSEAHIGGYGYTF. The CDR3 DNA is TGTGCCAGCAGTGAAGCGCATATAGGGGGTTATGGCTACACCTTC.